This TCR beta chain was sequenced for a study of cytomegalovirus exposure and HLA in healthy donors. Study results and caveats: TRBV6-2, TRBV6-3 and other indistinguishable V segments were excluded. Using the classifier, cytomegalovirus status was reportedly diagnosed with high specificity and sensitivity.

The primer mix had 60 Vbeta and 13 Jbeta primers. Produced via immunoSEQ multiplex PCR; TCRdb's table is partial and in-frame only. The data contain fewer than 75,000 clones, roughly 71% of them seen just once; the ten biggest clones take up roughly 12%. Germline V gene data show CDR1 as SGHDT and CDR2 as YYEEEE. The CDR3 has 15 amino acids. V was pared by 3 bases and J by 3 bases, with 12 bases between. About this clone: The antigen remains undetermined.

The sequencing sample was made of PBMCs. This clonotype was obtained from a man aged 70-80 years in good health and CMV-seronegative. The V gene is TRBV5-6, the J gene TRBJ2-2, with D perhaps matching TRBD1 (6 bases). The CDR3 loop reads CASSSLGADTGELFF. In DNA form, the CDR3 reads TGTGCCAGCAGCTCCCTGGGGGCGGACACCGGGGAGCTGTTTTTT.